A selection of T cell receptor beta chains follows, all from one sample in a study of cytomegalovirus exposure and HLA in healthy donors. Data came from immunoSEQ multiplex PCR; TCRdb stores just in-frame clones and leaves some out. The table includes about 150,000 clones, around 75% detected once. Material: PBMCs. The receptors come from a man in his sixties in good health and CMV-seronegative. CDR3s include the opening cysteine and the closing phenylalanine or tryptophan. Fields, in order: V gene, clone size, D gene, J gene, CDR3 protein, CDR3 DNA. D genes are given only for firm matches. Size tells how often a clone was seen (once, few, many) or the class of an expanded clone, and some rows leave it out.

>TRBV28|-|TRBD1|TRBJ1-2
CASSFPPDRANYGYTF
TGTGCCAGCAGTTTCCCTCCGGACAGGGCTAACTATGGCTACACCTTC
>TRBV30|few|-|TRBJ1-1
CAWSVDSGTSMNTEAFF
TGTGCCTGGAGTGTCGATTCCGGGACAAGCATGAACACTGAAGCTTTCTTT
>TRBV27|few|-|TRBJ1-1
CASSLSFGGGGEAFF
TGTGCCAGCAGTTTATCGTTTGGGGGAGGCGGTGAAGCTTTCTTT
>TRBV28|-|-|TRBJ2-3
CASSSTWGRADTQYF
TGTGCCAGCAGCTCTACGTGGGGGCGGGCAGATACGCAGTATTTT
>TRBV6-5|few|TRBD1|TRBJ2-3
CASSSGTVSTDTQYF
TGTGCCAGCAGTTCCGGGACAGTGAGCACAGATACGCAGTATTTT
>TRBV28|-|-|TRBJ2-2
CASSSPGLNTGELFF
TGTGCCAGCAGTTCCCCGGGACTTAACACCGGGGAGCTGTTTTTT
>TRBV7-9|few|-|TRBJ2-5
CASSRGMGQETQYF
TGTGCCAGCAGCCGGGGAATGGGCCAAGAGACCCAGTACTTC
>TRBV28|-|TRBD1|TRBJ1-1
CASSVVDRATEAFF
TGTGCCAGCAGTGTTGTTGACAGGGCCACTGAAGCTTTCTTT
>TRBV2|-|-|TRBJ1-1
CANLYGQRNTEAFF
TGTGCCAATCTATACGGACAGCGAAACACTGAAGCTTTCTTT
>TRBV7-9|few|TRBD2|TRBJ2-2
CASSPLAGAGTGELFF
TGTGCCAGCAGCCCCCTAGCGGGAGCGGGAACCGGGGAGCTGTTTTTT
>TRBV6-1|-|TRBD1|TRBJ2-7
CASSSPRTGSYEQYF
TGTGCCAGCAGTTCACCAAGGACAGGGTCCTACGAGCAGTACTTC
>TRBV5-1|-|-|TRBJ2-2
CASHQGGELFF
TGCGCCAGCCATCAGGGCGGGGAGCTGTTTTTT
>TRBV19|-|-|TRBJ2-5
CASSISQDQETQYF
TGTGCCAGTAGTATTTCACAGGATCAAGAGACCCAGTACTTC
>TRBV28|-|-|TRBJ2-7
CASSLSRFEQYF
TGTGCCAGCAGTTTATCGAGGTTCGAGCAGTACTTC
>TRBV30|-|TRBD1|TRBJ1-4
CAWSKGQGKLFF
TGTGCCTGGAGTAAGGGACAGGGGAAACTGTTTTTT
>TRBV6-5|-|TRBD1|TRBJ1-4
CASSSATGWGEKLFF
TGTGCCAGCAGTTCCGCGACAGGGTGGGGAGAAAAACTGTTTTTT
>TRBV5-1|few|TRBD2|TRBJ2-3
CASSSASGLTDTQYF
TGTGCCAGCAGCTCTGCTAGCGGGTTGACAGATACGCAGTATTTT
>TRBV5-1|-|-|TRBJ2-7
CASSFEGDSYEQYF
TGCGCCAGCAGCTTTGAGGGCGACTCCTACGAGCAGTACTTC
>TRBV2|few|-|TRBJ1-1
CASSRTVEAFF
TGTGCCAGCAGCAGGACAGTTGAAGCTTTCTTT
>TRBV28|-|-|TRBJ1-1
CASSFQGMNTEAFF
TGTGCCAGCAGTTTTCAGGGCATGAACACTGAAGCTTTCTTT
>TRBV10-2|-|-|TRBJ1-2
CASSGGGLIYTF
TGCGCCAGCAGTGGGGGGGGGCTAATCTACACCTTC
>TRBV28|-|-|TRBJ1-4
CASSLDLQVRVSEKLFF
TGTGCCAGCAGTTTAGATCTGCAGGTTAGAGTGAGTGAAAAACTGTTTTTT
>TRBV9|-|-|TRBJ1-1
CASSFRDTNTEAFF
TGTGCCAGCAGCTTCCGGGACACCAACACTGAAGCTTTCTTT
>TRBV5-6|-|TRBD2|TRBJ2-1
CASSSLAGPYNEQFF
TGTGCCAGCAGCTCGCTAGCGGGACCCTACAATGAGCAGTTCTTC
>TRBV7-2|few|-|TRBJ2-5
CASSLAGAVGYQETQYF
TGTGCCAGCAGCTTAGCAGGGGCAGTCGGGTACCAAGAGACCCAGTACTTC
>TRBV9|once|-|TRBJ2-7
CASSVRGSSEQYF
TGTGCCAGCAGCGTAAGGGGCTCCTCCGAGCAGTACTTC
>TRBV18|-|TRBD2|TRBJ2-3
CASSPGSGVTDTQYF
TGTGCCAGCTCACCGGGTAGCGGGGTCACAGATACGCAGTATTTT
>TRBV7-8|once|TRBD1|TRBJ2-2
CASSLVGDRESTGELFF
TGTGCCAGCAGCTTAGTGGGGGACAGAGAAAGCACCGGGGAGCTGTTTTTT
>TRBV5-1|few|-|TRBJ2-7
CASSLGRDILSYEQYF
TGCGCCAGCAGCCTGGGCCGGGACATTTTATCCTACGAGCAGTACTTC
>TRBV6-5|-|-|TRBJ1-6
CASSSTGRNSPLHF
TGTGCCAGCAGCTCCACAGGGCGTAATTCACCCCTCCACTTT
>TRBV7-9|few|TRBD1|TRBJ2-7
CASRGTGRDEQYF
TGTGCCAGCAGGGGGACAGGGAGGGACGAGCAGTACTTC
>TRBV6-5|-|TRBD2|TRBJ2-7
CASSYKTSGMNEQYF
TGTGCCAGCAGTTACAAGACTAGCGGGATGAACGAGCAGTACTTC
>TRBV7-9|-|-|TRBJ2-5
CSSNAIEETQYF
TGTTCCAGCAACGCCATCGAGGAGACCCAGTACTTC
>TRBV9|few|TRBD1|TRBJ2-1
CASSVEGADEQFF
TGTGCCAGCAGCGTAGAGGGGGCCGATGAGCAGTTCTTC
>TRBV28|-|-|TRBJ1-5
CASSSLRGGGNQPQHF
TGTGCCAGCAGCTCTCTCCGTGGAGGGGGCAATCAGCCCCAGCATTTT
>TRBV11-2|few|-|TRBJ1-4
CASSFVAALNEKLFF
TGTGCCAGCAGCTTTGTGGCTGCCCTTAATGAAAAACTGTTTTTT
>TRBV5-6|-|-|TRBJ2-6
CASSLGQPFSGANVLTF
TGTGCCAGCAGCTTGGGACAGCCCTTCTCTGGGGCCAACGTCCTGACTTTC